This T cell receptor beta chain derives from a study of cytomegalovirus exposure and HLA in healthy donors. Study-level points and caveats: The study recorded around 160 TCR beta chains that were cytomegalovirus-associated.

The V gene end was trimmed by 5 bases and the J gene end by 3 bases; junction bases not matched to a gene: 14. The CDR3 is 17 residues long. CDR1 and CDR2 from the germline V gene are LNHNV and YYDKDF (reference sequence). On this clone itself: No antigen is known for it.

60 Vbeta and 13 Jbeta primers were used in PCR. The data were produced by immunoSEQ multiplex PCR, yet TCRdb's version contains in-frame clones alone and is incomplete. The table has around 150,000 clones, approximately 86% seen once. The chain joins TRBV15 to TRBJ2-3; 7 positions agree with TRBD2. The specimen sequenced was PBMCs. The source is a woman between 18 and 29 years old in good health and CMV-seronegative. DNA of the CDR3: TGTGCCACCAGCTCTCCCCCCAAGTTCGGGGGGACAGATACGCAGTATTTT. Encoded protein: CATSSPPKFGGTDTQYF. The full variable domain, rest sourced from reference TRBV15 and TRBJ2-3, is DAMVIQNPRYQVTQFGKPVTLSCSQTLNHNVMYWYQQKSSQAPKLLFHYYDKDFNNEADTPDNFQSRRPNTSFCFLDIRSPGLGDTAMYLCATSSPPKFGGTDTQYFGPGTRLTVL.